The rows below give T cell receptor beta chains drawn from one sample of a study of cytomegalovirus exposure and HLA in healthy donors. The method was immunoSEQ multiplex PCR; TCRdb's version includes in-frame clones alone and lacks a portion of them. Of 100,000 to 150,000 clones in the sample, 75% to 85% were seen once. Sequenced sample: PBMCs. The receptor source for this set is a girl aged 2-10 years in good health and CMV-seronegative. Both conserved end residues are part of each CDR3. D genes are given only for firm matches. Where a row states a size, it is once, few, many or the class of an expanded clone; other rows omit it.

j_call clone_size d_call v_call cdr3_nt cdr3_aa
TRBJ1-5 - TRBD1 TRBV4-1 TGCGCCAGCAGCCAAGATGACAGGGGAGGCCAGCCCCAGCATTTT CASSQDDRGGQPQHF
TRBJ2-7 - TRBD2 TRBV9 TGTGCCAGCAGCGTCGGGAGGCTAGCGGGAGGCTACGAGCAGTACTTC CASSVGRLAGGYEQYF
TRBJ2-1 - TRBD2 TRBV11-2 TGTGCCAGCAGCTTACCGGGTAGTGGTAGCGGGAGACATGAGCAGTTCTTC CASSLPGSGSGRHEQFF
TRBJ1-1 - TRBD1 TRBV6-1 TGTGCCAGCACCCGGACAGGGGGATTCGACACTGAAGCTTTCTTT CASTRTGGFDTEAFF
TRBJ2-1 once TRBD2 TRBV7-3 TGTGCCAGCAGCTTAGTCGTGGCTAGCGGGGTTAATGAGCAGTTCTTC CASSLVVASGVNEQFF
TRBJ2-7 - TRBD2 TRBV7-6 TGTGCCAGCAGCTTAGGGGCTAGCGGGGTCTACGAGCAGTACTTC CASSLGASGVYEQYF
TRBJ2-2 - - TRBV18 TGTGCCAGCTCACCTAGGCGGGACTTAGCGAACACCGGGGAGCTGTTTTTT CASSPRRDLANTGELFF
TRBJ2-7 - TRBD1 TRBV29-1 TGCAGCGTTCTACCGGGACAGGGAGACGAGCAGTACTTC CSVLPGQGDEQYF
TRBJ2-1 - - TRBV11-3 TGTGCCAGCAGCTTAGGTCAGGGGTCAATGTACAATGAGCAGTTCTTC CASSLGQGSMYNEQFF
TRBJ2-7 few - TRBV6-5 TGTGCCAGCAGTTACTCGGACTCGCACTACGAGCAGTACTTC CASSYSDSHYEQYF
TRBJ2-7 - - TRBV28 TGTGCCAGCACTCCGCGGATTTCGAACGAGCAGTACTTC CASTPRISNEQYF
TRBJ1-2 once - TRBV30 TGTGCCTGGAGTCGCCACGGGGGGGTTCTCTATGGCTACACCTTC CAWSRHGGVLYGYTF
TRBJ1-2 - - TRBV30 TGTGCCTGGAGGCTGGGGGGACCTAACTATGGCTACACCTTC CAWRLGGPNYGYTF
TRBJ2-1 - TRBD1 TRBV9 TGTGCCAGCAGCGGCGGACAGGGGATCTACAATGAGCAGTTCTTC CASSGGQGIYNEQFF
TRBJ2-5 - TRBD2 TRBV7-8 TGTGCCAGCAGCTTAGGGACTAGCGGGACTGGGACCCAGTACTTC CASSLGTSGTGTQYF
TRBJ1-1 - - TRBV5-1 TGCGCCAGCAGCTCGTTACAGGGTGATGGATGGACTGAAGCTTTCTTT CASSSLQGDGWTEAFF
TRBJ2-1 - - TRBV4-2 TGTGCCAGCAGCCAAGATATGGGGACTCGCCCAAGTGAGCAGTTCTTC CASSQDMGTRPSEQFF
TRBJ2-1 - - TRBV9 TGTGCCAGCAGCATTAGCGGTTCCTACAATGAGCAGTTCTTC CASSISGSYNEQFF